This paragraph reports one T cell receptor beta chain. The target antigen is unknown. Unsorted libraries were prepared from 2 million PBMCs that had been stored at -80 C. Every sequencing run returned over 200 million TCR-beta sequences, which were derived from 15-18 subjects. One entry per CDR3 protein results from TCRdb running MiXCR on the 5' RACE reads. The sample comprises tens of thousands of distinct CDR3 sequences, under 13% of which are singletons, and about 1.8% rests with the top ten. The data were obtained in a study of neurological immune-mediated disorders. General study findings and limits: The study found the most TCR clonal expansion in HTLV-1-associated myelopathy and the least in multiple sclerosis, below healthy controls.

The origin of this receptor is a man aged 35-49 years in good health. Sequenced sample: PBMCs.

CDR3 nucleotide sequence: TGCGCCAGCAGCTTGATACGTGCGGGGGGCAGCTCCTACAATGAGCAGTTCTTC. This translates into CASSLIRAGGSSYNEQFF. The chain uses TRBV5-1 and TRBJ2-1, with 8 bases identical to TRBD2. This CDR3 region has 18 residues. Unmatched junction bases numbered 9, after V lost 1 base and J lost 0 bases. Per the germline V gene, CDR1 is SGHRS and CDR2 is YFSETQ. The variable domain in full, with the rest retrieved from reference TRBV5-1 and TRBJ2-1, is KAGVTQTPRYLIKTRGQQVTLSCSPISGHRSVSWYQQTPGQGLQFLFEYFSETQRNKGNFPGRFSGRQFSNSRSEMNVSTLELGDSALYLCASSLIRAGGSSYNEQFFGPGTRLTVL.